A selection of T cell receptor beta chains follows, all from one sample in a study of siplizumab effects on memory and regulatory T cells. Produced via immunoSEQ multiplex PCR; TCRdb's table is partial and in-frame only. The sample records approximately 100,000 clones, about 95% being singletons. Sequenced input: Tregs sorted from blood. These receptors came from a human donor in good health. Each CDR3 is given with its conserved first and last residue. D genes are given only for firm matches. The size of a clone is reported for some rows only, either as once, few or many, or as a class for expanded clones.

CDR3 DNA: TGTGCCACACGACGAGGGCAGACGAACACTGAAGCTTTCTTT; CDR3 protein: CATRRGQTNTEAFF; clone size: few; J gene: TRBJ1-1; V gene: TRBV15; D gene: .
CDR3 DNA: TGTGCCAGCAGCCGGGTTGGGGCAGGGCACGGGGAGCTGTTTTTT; CDR3 protein: CASSRVGAGHGELFF; clone size: .; J gene: TRBJ2-2; V gene: TRBV5-6; D gene: .
CDR3 DNA: TGTGCCAGCAGTCACGACAGCCGATATGGCTACACCTTC; CDR3 protein: CASSHDSRYGYTF; clone size: .; J gene: TRBJ1-2; V gene: TRBV5-5; D gene: .
CDR3 DNA: TGTGCCAGCAGCTTGGACTACCGGAATGAGCAGTTCTTC; CDR3 protein: CASSLDYRNEQFF; clone size: .; J gene: TRBJ2-1; V gene: TRBV5-4; D gene: .
CDR3 DNA: TGTGCCAGCAGCTTCTCCAATACGCAGTATTTT; CDR3 protein: CASSFSNTQYF; clone size: .; J gene: TRBJ2-3; V gene: TRBV7-2; D gene: .
CDR3 DNA: TGTGCCAGCAGCTTAGCGGGAAACACCATATATTTT; CDR3 protein: CASSLAGNTIYF; clone size: .; J gene: TRBJ1-3; V gene: TRBV7-6; D gene: .
CDR3 DNA: TGTGCCAGCAGCTTTAGGGTGAACACTGAAGCTTTCTTT; CDR3 protein: CASSFRVNTEAFF; clone size: .; J gene: TRBJ1-1; V gene: TRBV5-6; D gene: .
CDR3 DNA: TGTGCCTGGAGTGTACAGGGGGCAGGCAATCAGCCCCAGCATTTT; CDR3 protein: CAWSVQGAGNQPQHF; clone size: few; J gene: TRBJ1-5; V gene: TRBV30; D gene: TRBD1
CDR3 DNA: TGTGCCAGCAGCCCGGGGACAGCAGAGACCCAGTACTTC; CDR3 protein: CASSPGTAETQYF; clone size: .; J gene: TRBJ2-5; V gene: TRBV11-1; D gene: TRBD1
CDR3 DNA: TGCGCCAGCCGGGCAGTTCTAGCGGGAAACAATGAGCAGTTCTTC; CDR3 protein: CASRAVLAGNNEQFF; clone size: .; J gene: TRBJ2-1; V gene: TRBV5-1; D gene: TRBD2
CDR3 DNA: TGTGCCAGCAGCGGGGGAGGGGGAAACAAAAACATTCAGTACTTC; CDR3 protein: CASSGGGGNKNIQYF; clone size: .; J gene: TRBJ2-4; V gene: TRBV7-2; D gene: .
CDR3 DNA: TGCGCCAGCAGCCATTTACTAGCGGGAGTTTACGAGCAGTACTTC; CDR3 protein: CASSHLLAGVYEQYF; clone size: .; J gene: TRBJ2-7; V gene: TRBV4-1; D gene: TRBD2
CDR3 DNA: TGTGCCAGCAGCTTAGGCCCAGTGGGACTAGCGGTCGATACGCAGTATTTT; CDR3 protein: CASSLGPVGLAVDTQYF; clone size: .; J gene: TRBJ2-3; V gene: TRBV7-8; D gene: TRBD2
CDR3 DNA: TGTGCCAGCAGTAGACTAGCGGGAAGCCAGGGGCAGTACTTC; CDR3 protein: CASSRLAGSQGQYF; clone size: .; J gene: TRBJ2-7; V gene: TRBV19; D gene: TRBD2
CDR3 DNA: TGTGCCACCAGCAGGGTAAGGGGGGGCACTGAAGCTTTCTTT; CDR3 protein: CATSRVRGGTEAFF; clone size: once; J gene: TRBJ1-1; V gene: TRBV15; D gene: .
CDR3 DNA: TGTGCCTGGAGTGTCGATGGGGGGAAGTATAGCAATCAGCCCCAGCATTTT; CDR3 protein: CAWSVDGGKYSNQPQHF; clone size: .; J gene: TRBJ1-5; V gene: TRBV30; D gene: .
CDR3 DNA: TGCGCCAGCAGAAGGGCCATCACTGAAGCTTTCTTT; CDR3 protein: CASRRAITEAFF; clone size: .; J gene: TRBJ1-1; V gene: TRBV10-2; D gene: .
CDR3 DNA: TGTGCCAGCAGTTTCCGGTTAGGGAACAGGGTGTACGAGCAGTACTTC; CDR3 protein: CASSFRLGNRVYEQYF; clone size: .; J gene: TRBJ2-7; V gene: TRBV27; D gene: .
CDR3 DNA: TGTGCCAGCAGCTTAGCACAGGTAGCGGGAGTTGTCAATGAGCAGTTCTTC; CDR3 protein: CASSLAQVAGVVNEQFF; clone size: .; J gene: TRBJ2-1; V gene: TRBV7-2; D gene: TRBD2
CDR3 DNA: TGTGCCAGTAGTCGATTGGGAGACATTGCGCTAGGTGGCTACACCTTC; CDR3 protein: CASSRLGDIALGGYTF; clone size: .; J gene: TRBJ1-2; V gene: TRBV19; D gene: .
CDR3 DNA: TGCGCCAGCAGCTTGGGTTCCGCGGAGACCCAGTACTTC; CDR3 protein: CASSLGSAETQYF; clone size: .; J gene: TRBJ2-5; V gene: TRBV5-1; D gene: .
CDR3 DNA: TGTGCCAGCAGTTCCGTAGCGGGAGGGTCGTACGAGCAGTACTTC; CDR3 protein: CASSSVAGGSYEQYF; clone size: once; J gene: TRBJ2-7; V gene: TRBV27; D gene: TRBD2
CDR3 DNA: TGTGCCAGCAGTGAAAGTGAGCAGTACTTC; CDR3 protein: CASSESEQYF; clone size: .; J gene: TRBJ2-7; V gene: TRBV6-1; D gene: .
CDR3 DNA: TGTGCCGGCAGCTTAAGCCGGGGCAATCAGCCCCAGCATTTT; CDR3 protein: CAGSLSRGNQPQHF; clone size: .; J gene: TRBJ1-5; V gene: TRBV11-2; D gene: .
CDR3 DNA: TGCGCCAGCAGCCTTACCCCGGAATTACGCACTGAAGCTTTCTTT; CDR3 protein: CASSLTPELRTEAFF; clone size: .; J gene: TRBJ1-1; V gene: TRBV5-1; D gene: .